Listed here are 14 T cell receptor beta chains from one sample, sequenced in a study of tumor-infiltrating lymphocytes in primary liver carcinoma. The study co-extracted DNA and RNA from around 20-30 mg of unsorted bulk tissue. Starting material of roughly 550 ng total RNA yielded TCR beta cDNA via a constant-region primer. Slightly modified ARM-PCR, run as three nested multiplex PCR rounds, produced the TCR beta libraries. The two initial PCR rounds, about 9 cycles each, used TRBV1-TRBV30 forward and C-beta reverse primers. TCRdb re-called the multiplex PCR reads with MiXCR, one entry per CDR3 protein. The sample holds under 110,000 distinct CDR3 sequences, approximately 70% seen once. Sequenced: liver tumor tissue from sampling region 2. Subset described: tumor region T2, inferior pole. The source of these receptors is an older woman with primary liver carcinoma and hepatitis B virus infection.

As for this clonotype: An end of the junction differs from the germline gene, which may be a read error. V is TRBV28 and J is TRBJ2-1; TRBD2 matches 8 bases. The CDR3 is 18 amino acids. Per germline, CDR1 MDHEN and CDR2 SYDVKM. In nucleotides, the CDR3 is TGTGCCAGCAGTCCGACCTCTGGGAGCGGGAGCTCCTACAGTGAGCAGTTCTTC. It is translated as CASSPTSGSGSSYSEQFF. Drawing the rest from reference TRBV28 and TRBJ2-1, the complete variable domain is DVKVTQSSRYLVKRTGEKVFLECVQDMDHENMFWYRQDPGLGLRLIYFSYDVKMKEKGDIPEGYSVSREKKERFSLILESASTNQTSMYLCASSPTSGSGSSYSEQFFGPGTRLTVL.

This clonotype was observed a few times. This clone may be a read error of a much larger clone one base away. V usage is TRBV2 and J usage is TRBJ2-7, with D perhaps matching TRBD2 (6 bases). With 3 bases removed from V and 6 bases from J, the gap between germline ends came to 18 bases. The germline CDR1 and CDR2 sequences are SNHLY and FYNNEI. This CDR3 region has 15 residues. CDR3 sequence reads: CASSEAGPESSEQYF. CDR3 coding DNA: TGTGCCAGCAGTGAGGCGGGACCAGAATCGAGCGAGCAGTACTTC.

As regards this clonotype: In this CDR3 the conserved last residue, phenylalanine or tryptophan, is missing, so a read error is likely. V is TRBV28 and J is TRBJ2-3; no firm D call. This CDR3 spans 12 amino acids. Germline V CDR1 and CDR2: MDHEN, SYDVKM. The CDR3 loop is CANSTITDTQYY. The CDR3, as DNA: TGTGCCAACAGTACGATAACAGATACGCAGTATTAT.

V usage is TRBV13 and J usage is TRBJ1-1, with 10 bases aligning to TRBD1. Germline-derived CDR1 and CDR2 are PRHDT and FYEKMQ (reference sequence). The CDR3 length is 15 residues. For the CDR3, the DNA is TGTGTCAGTAGCTTGGTGGGACAGGGGTTCACTGAAGCTTTCTTT. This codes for CVSSLVGQGFTEAFF. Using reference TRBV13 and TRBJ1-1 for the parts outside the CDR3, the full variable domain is AAGVIQSPRHLIKEKRETATLKCYPIPRHDTVYWYQQGPGQDPQFLISFYEKMQSDKGSIPDRFSAQQFSDYHSELNMSSLELGDSALYFCVSSLVGQGFTEAFFGQGTRLTVV.

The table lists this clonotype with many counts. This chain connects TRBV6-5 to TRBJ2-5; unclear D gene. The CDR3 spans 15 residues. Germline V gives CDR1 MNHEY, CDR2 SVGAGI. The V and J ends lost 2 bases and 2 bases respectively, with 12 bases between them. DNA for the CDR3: TGTGCCAGCAGTTACGAGGTTGGCAAACAAGAGACCCAGTACTTC. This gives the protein CASSYEVGKQETQYF.

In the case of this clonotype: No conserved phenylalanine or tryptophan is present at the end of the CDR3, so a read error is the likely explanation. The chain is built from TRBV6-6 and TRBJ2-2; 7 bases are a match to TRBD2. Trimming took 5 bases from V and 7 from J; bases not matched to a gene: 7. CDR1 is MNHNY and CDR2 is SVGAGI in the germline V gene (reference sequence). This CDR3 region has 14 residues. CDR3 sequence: CASSSGISIGELFY. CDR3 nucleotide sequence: TGTGCCAGCAGTAGCGGGATTAGCATCGGGGAGCTGTTTTAT.

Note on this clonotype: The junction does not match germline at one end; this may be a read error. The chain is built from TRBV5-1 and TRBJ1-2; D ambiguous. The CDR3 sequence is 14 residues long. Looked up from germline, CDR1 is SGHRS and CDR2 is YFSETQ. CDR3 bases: TGCGCCAGCAGCTCGGGTCGGGATTTTAGCGGCTACAACTTC. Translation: CASSSGRDFSGYNF.

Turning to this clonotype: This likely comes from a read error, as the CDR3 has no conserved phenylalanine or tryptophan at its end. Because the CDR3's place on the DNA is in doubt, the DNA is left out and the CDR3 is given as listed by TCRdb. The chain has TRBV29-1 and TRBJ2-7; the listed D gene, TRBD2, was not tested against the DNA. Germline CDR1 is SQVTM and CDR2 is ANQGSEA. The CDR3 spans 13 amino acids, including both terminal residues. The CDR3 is CSVGGTSSDEQYS.

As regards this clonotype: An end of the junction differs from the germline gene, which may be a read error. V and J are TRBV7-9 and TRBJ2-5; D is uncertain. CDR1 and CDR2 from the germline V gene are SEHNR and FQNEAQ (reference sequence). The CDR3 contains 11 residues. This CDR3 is CASSLLETHYF. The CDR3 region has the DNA TGTGCCAGCAGCTTATTAGAGACCCACTACTTC.

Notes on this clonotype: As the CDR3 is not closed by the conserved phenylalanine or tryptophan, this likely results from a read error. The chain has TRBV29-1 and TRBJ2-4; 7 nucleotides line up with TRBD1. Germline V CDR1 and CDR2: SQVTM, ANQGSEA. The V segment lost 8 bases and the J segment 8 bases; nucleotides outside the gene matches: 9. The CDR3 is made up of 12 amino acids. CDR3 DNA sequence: TGCAGCATTGGGACAGCGTGGGACATTCAGTACATC. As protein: CSIGTAWDIQYI.

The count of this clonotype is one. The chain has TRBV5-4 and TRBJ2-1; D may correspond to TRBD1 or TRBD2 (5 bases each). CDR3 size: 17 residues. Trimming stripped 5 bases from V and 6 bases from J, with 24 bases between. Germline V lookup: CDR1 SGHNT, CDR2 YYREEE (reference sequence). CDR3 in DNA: TGTGCCAGCAGAAACACACCGGGGCAGGGTAGTTGCAATGAGCAGTTCTTC. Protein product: CASRNTPGQGSCNEQFF.

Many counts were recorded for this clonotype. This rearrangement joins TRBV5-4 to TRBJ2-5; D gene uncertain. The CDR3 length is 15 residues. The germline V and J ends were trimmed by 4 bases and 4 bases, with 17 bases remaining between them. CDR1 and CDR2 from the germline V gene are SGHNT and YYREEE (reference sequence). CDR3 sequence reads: CASSAMGFKGETQYF. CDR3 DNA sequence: TGTGCCAGCAGCGCAATGGGTTTTAAGGGAGAGACCCAGTACTTC.

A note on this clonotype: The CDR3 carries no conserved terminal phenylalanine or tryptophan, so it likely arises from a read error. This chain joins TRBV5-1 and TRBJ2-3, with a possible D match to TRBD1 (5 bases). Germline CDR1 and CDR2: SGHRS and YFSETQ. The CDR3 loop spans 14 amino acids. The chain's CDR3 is CASRVDSHTDTQYL. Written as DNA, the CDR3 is TGTGCCAGCAGGGTCGACAGCCACACAGATACGCAGTATTTA.

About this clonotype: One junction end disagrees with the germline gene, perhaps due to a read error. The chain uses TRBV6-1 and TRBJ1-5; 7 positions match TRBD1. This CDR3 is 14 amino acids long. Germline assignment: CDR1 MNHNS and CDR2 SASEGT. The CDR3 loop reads CASSRTGGNRPKHF. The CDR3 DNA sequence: TGTGCCAGCAGCAGGACAGGCGGCAATCGGCCCAAGCATTTT.